One and the same sample provided the 25 T cell receptor beta chains below, sequenced in a study of metastatic and nonmetastatic thyroid tumors. TCRdb ran MiXCR on the PCR reads. Among about 20,000 clones listed, around a third were seen once. Thyroid surgery had not been preceded by any treatment in any patient. Sequencing was performed on blood. The source of these receptors is a female donor with papillary thyroid cancer or a benign thyroid nodule (not recorded which). Some clones in this sample may be carry-over from other donors' samples.

Within the sample, this clone is medium-sized. The genes are TRBV12-3 or TRBV12-4 and TRBJ2-1; possible D gene TRBD1, 6 bases. V dropped 4 bases and J dropped 3 bases, with 10 bases sitting between them. The CDR3 sequence is 14 residues long. In nucleotides, the CDR3 is TGTGCCAGCAGTTCTACAGGGATCTACAATGAGCAGTTCTTC. Translation: CASSSTGIYNEQFF.

The table lists this clone with many counts. The chain employs TRBV30 and TRBJ1-1; D is ambiguous. The CDR3 covers 13 residues. The germline V gene has CDR1 GTSNPN and CDR2 SVGIG (reference sequence). The CDR3 bases are TGTGCGATTCTTGGACGGGGAAACACTGAAGCTTTCTTT. It specifies CAILGRGNTEAFF. The full variable domain, its missing parts supplied by reference TRBV30 and TRBJ1-1, is SQTIHQWPATLVQPVGSPLSLECTVEGTSNPNLYWYRQAAGRGLQLLFYSVGIGQISSEVPQNLSASRPQDRQFILSSKKLLLSDSGFYLCAILGRGNTEAFFGQGTRLTVV.

This clone is medium-sized by share. This chain joins TRBV6-5 and TRBJ1-1, with D tentatively TRBD1 (6 bases). This CDR3 spans 14 amino acids. Trimming took 2 bases from V and 6 from J, leaving 13 bases between them. CDR1 and CDR2 (germline): MNHEY, SVGAGI. CDR3: CASSYDDRLPEAFF. Written as DNA, the CDR3 is TGTGCCAGCAGTTACGATGACAGGCTCCCTGAAGCTTTCTTT.

This clone was found a few times. V is TRBV6-1 and J is TRBJ2-7; 7 nucleotides line up with TRBD2. V lost 8 bases, J lost 7 bases, and 8 bases stayed unmatched. Germline values: CDR1 MNHNS, CDR2 SASEGT. This CDR3 has 12 residues. The CDR3 DNA reads TGTGCCAGCGCCTACTGGGGGGGAGAGCAGTACTTC. It is translated as CASAYWGGEQYF.

This clone is medium-sized in the sample. This chain joins TRBV28 and TRBJ1-2; D is uncertain. The germline CDR1 and CDR2 sequences are MDHEN and SYDVKM. The length of the CDR3 is 15 residues. The ends were cut back, 5 bases at V and 4 bases at J, with 17 bases in the middle. The CDR3 DNA is TGTGCCAGCAGTCGCCCGTACGACATACCCTATGGCTACACCTTC. This encodes CASSRPYDIPYGYTF.

V and J are TRBV4-1 and TRBJ2-7; D may match TRBD1 or TRBD2 (6 bases each). The CDR3 has 14 residues. Trimming took 0 bases from V and 5 from J, leaving 11 bases between them. Germline V gives CDR1 MGHRA, CDR2 YSYEKL. CDR3 nucleotides: TGCGCCAGCAGCCAAGATTGGGGGGCAAACGAGCAGTACTTC. This sequence encodes CASSQDWGANEQYF.

This clone was seen many times. This chain connects TRBV6-2 or TRBV6-3 to TRBJ1-4; no definite D call. Germline-derived CDR1 and CDR2 are MNHEY and SVGEGT. The V gene lost 2 bases and the J gene lost 0 bases, with 10 bases spanning the gap. The CDR3 has 16 residues. CDR3 sequence (DNA): TGTGCCAGCAGTTACCGTGGTGGAACAACTAATGAAAAACTGTTTTTT. This translates into CASSYRGGTTNEKLFF.

This clone was seen only a few times. The chain links TRBV2 to TRBJ1-5; D not certain. This CDR3 region has 14 residues. Germline V gene sequence: CDR1 SNHLY, CDR2 FYNNEI. V lost 6 bases, J lost 6 bases, and 15 bases lay in between. The CDR3 region is CASRRMTEGQPQHF. Here the CDR3 DNA reads TGTGCCAGCAGACGTATGACGGAGGGTCAGCCCCAGCATTTT.

This clone was detected many times. The J gene is TRBJ1-2, the V gene TRBV3-1; D is ambiguous. The CDR3 runs to 14 residues. The V end lost 0 bases, the J end lost 5 bases, and 10 bases lay between the germline ends. Germline V gene sequence: CDR1 LGHDT, CDR2 YNNKEL (reference sequence). The CDR3: CASSQDWGGYGYTF. The CDR3, as DNA: TGTGCCAGCAGCCAAGATTGGGGTGGATATGGCTACACCTTC.

By share, this clone counts as medium-sized. The rearrangement uses TRBV13 and TRBJ2-2; 11 bases agree with TRBD1. Germline CDR1 PRHDT, CDR2 FYEKMQ (reference sequence). J was trimmed by 4 bases and V by 5 bases; bases with no gene match: 3. The CDR3 has 15 amino acids. CDR3 in DNA: TGTGCCAGCAGCGACGGGACAGGGGGCACCGGGGAGCTGTTTTTT. It codes for CASSDGTGGTGELFF.

The chain carries TRBV20-1 and TRBJ2-1; D remains ambiguous. The germline V gene has CDR1 DFQATT and CDR2 SNEGSKA (reference sequence). V was trimmed by 5 bases and J by 3 bases, leaving 17 bases between them. The CDR3 loop spans 15 amino acids. CDR3 region: CSARQVLTDYNEQFF. In nucleotides, the CDR3 is TGCAGTGCTCGGCAGGTCCTGACCGACTACAATGAGCAGTTCTTC.

This clone has ten or more counts. The J gene is TRBJ1-4, the V gene TRBV2; no definite D call. Germline V lookup: CDR1 SNHLY, CDR2 FYNNEI. Trimming left V 4 bases short and J 0 bases short, with 12 bases between. The CDR3 length is 16 residues. The CDR3 region is CASSGSNYATNEKLFF. The CDR3 nucleotides read TGTGCCAGCAGTGGCAGTAATTATGCAACTAATGAAAAACTGTTTTTT.

This clone was seen ten or more times. V gene TRBV6-2 or TRBV6-3 combines with J gene TRBJ1-4; TRBD1 agrees at 10 bases. CDR3 length: 14 amino acids. Germline-derived CDR1 and CDR2 are MNHEY and SVGEGT. Unmatched junction bases numbered 4, after V lost 5 bases and J lost 7 bases. CDR3 nucleotides: TGTGCCAGCAGTACAGGGACAGGGGTTGAAAAACTGTTTTTT. Amino acids: CASSTGTGVEKLFF.

With regard to this clone: A much bigger clone sits one base away, suggesting this may be a read error. The rearrangement uses TRBV20-1 and TRBJ2-7, with a weak D call TRBD1 (6 bases). This CDR3 region has 12 residues. The V gene lost 4 bases and the J gene lost 3 bases, with 10 bases spanning the gap. The germline V gene has CDR1 DFQATT and CDR2 SNEGSKA (reference sequence). The CDR3 DNA reads as TGCAGTGCTAATACAGGGAACTACGAGCAGTACTTC. Amino acids: CSANTGNYEQYF.

This clone showed up just a few times. The V gene is TRBV6-1, the J gene TRBJ1-6; D remains ambiguous. Germline V gives CDR1 MNHNS, CDR2 SASEGT. CDR3 length equals 14 residues. V lost 7 bases to trimming and J lost 6 bases, with 13 bases between them. The CDR3, as DNA: TGTGCCAGCACTATCGGGCAGACTAATTCACCCCTCCACTTT. It encodes CASTIGQTNSPLHF.

This clone was recorded at least ten times. The chain joins TRBV9 to TRBJ2-2; D unresolved. Germline-derived CDR1 and CDR2 are SGDLS and YYNGEE. The CDR3 is 16 residues long. V shed 1 base and J shed 1 base, with 11 bases lying between them. CDR3 DNA: TGTGCCAGCAGCGTAACCGCGACTCGGAACACCGGGGAGCTGTTTTTT. This gives the protein CASSVTATRNTGELFF.

This clone came up a few times. Germline and junction disagree at one end, which may indicate a read error. This rearrangement joins TRBV24-1 to TRBJ2-1; D assignment may be TRBD1 or TRBD2 (6 bases each). The CDR3 extends over 16 amino acids. Germline V gene lookup returns CDR1 KGHDR and CDR2 SFDVKD. The CDR3 DNA follows: TGTGCCATCAGTGATTTTGTGGGGGGCGTCTACAATGAGCAGTTCTTC. It yields the protein CAISDFVGGVYNEQFF.

This clone occurred a few times. This chain connects TRBV7-9 to TRBJ2-7; D may be TRBD2 (6 bases). The CDR3 runs 12 residues. CDR1 and CDR2 (germline): SEHNR, FQNEAQ (reference sequence). The V and J ends lost 2 bases and 6 bases respectively, with 8 bases between them. The CDR3 DNA reads as TGTGCCAGCAGCTTAATCGGGGGCGAGCAGTACTTC. Translation: CASSLIGGEQYF.

By sample share, this clone is medium-sized. The chain joins TRBV30 to TRBJ1-2, with TRBD1 matching 12 bases. This CDR3 spans 15 amino acids. V was clipped by 1 base and J by 7 bases; unmatched bases: 7. Germline V lookup: CDR1 GTSNPN, CDR2 SVGIG (reference sequence). The CDR3 reads CAWSATGTGGFGYTF. The CDR3, as DNA: TGTGCCTGGAGTGCAACCGGGACAGGGGGCTTTGGCTACACCTTC.

This clone is labeled as medium-sized. The J gene is TRBJ1-1, the V gene TRBV6-1; D is unresolved. The germline gives CDR1 MNHNS, CDR2 SASEGT. Between the trimmed V and J ends, which lost 6 bases and 1 base, there was a span of 12 bases. The CDR3 extends over 14 amino acids. The CDR3 DNA follows: TGTGCCAGCAGCTACGGGTGGAGGAACACTGAAGCTTTCTTT. Its protein is CASSYGWRNTEAFF.

This clone was seen only a few times. This chain joins TRBV2 and TRBJ1-1, with D perhaps TRBD1 (6 bases). V was shortened by 6 bases and J by 5 bases, with 16 bases between the two germline ends. CDR3 length: 14 amino acids. CDR1 is SNHLY and CDR2 is FYNNEI in the germline V gene. Written as DNA, the CDR3 is TGTGCCAGCAGGATAACAGGGAGGGAAACTGAAGCTTTCTTT. Translated: CASRITGRETEAFF.

The chain uses TRBV12-3 or TRBV12-4 and TRBJ1-2; D ambiguous. V was trimmed by 4 bases and J by 8 bases, leaving 8 bases between them. This CDR3 comprises 11 residues. The chain's CDR3 is CASSSRGGYTF. CDR3 DNA: TGTGCCAGCAGTTCTCGGGGAGGCTACACCTTC.

The V gene is TRBV27, the J gene TRBJ1-5; D unclear. The germline V gene encodes CDR1 MNHEY and CDR2 SMNVEV (reference sequence). There are 13 residues in the CDR3. The V gene lost 8 bases and the J gene lost 4 bases, with 12 bases spanning the gap. This CDR3 is CASAQVLNQPQHF. The CDR3 bases are TGTGCCAGCGCTCAGGTGTTAAATCAGCCCCAGCATTTT.

J is TRBJ1-2 and V is TRBV20-1; TRBD1 aligns across 8 bases. The CDR3 is 15 residues long. CDR1 and CDR2 (germline): DFQATT, SNEGSKA (reference sequence). CDR3 DNA sequence: TGCAGCCAATTGGGACGACAGGGGCACTCTGGGGGCTACACCTTC. As protein: CSQLGRQGHSGGYTF.

By share, this clone counts as medium-sized. The genes are TRBV6-2 or TRBV6-3 and TRBJ1-2; D uncertain. Germline V gene lookup returns CDR1 MNHEY and CDR2 SVGEGT. The V gene lost 6 bases and the J gene lost 1 base, with 12 bases spanning the gap. This CDR3 region has 14 residues. The CDR3 loop reads CASRYIGLNYGYTF. In nucleotides, the CDR3 is TGTGCCAGCAGGTACATTGGACTTAACTATGGCTACACCTTC.